The 30 T cell receptor beta chains in this list originate from one sample, sequenced in a study of blood T cells in healthy people across ages. Sample-barcoded 5' priming and a J-beta primer mix drove a second PCR of 7 to 11 cycles. TCRdb itself ran the 5' RACE reads through MiXCR, one entry per CDR3 protein. The table includes roughly 1,800,000 distinct CDR3 sequences, roughly 50% detected once. Input material: blood. The receptors were gathered from a woman between 40 and 50 years old in good health.

This chain uses TRBV7-2 with TRBJ2-4, with D perhaps TRBD1 (5 bases). The J call could be wrong; TRBJ2-7 is a better fit for the DNA end. The CDR3 is 14 amino acids. Germline V gives CDR1 SGHTA, CDR2 FQGNSA. The chain's CDR3 is CASSLGGYRGEQYF. The CDR3 nucleotides read TGTGCCAGCAGCTTAGGGGGCTATAGGGGCGAGCAGTACTTC.

The chain is built from TRBV12-3 or TRBV12-4 and TRBJ2-5; D is unresolved. The V and J ends lost 7 bases and 1 base respectively, with 10 bases between them. This CDR3 is 13 amino acids long. CDR3 loop: CASTMRSQETQYF. DNA for the CDR3: TGTGCCAGCACCATGAGGAGCCAAGAGACCCAGTACTTC.

The chain is built from TRBV20-1 and TRBJ2-4; no definite D call. The CDR3 spans 17 residues. Trimming took off 0 bases at V and 0 bases at J, with 15 bases between the two ends. Germline V CDR1 and CDR2: DFQATT, SNEGSKA (reference sequence). The CDR3 loop is CSARDLPSGRAKNIQYF. The CDR3 DNA reads as TGCAGTGCTAGAGACCTACCATCGGGTCGAGCCAAAAACATTCAGTACTTC.

To note about this clonotype: Mismatch with germline at one junction end may stem from a read error. This sequence joins TRBV15 and TRBJ2-1; 7 nucleotides align to TRBD2. Germline V gene lookup returns CDR1 LNHNV and CDR2 YYDKDF (reference sequence). The CDR3 has 14 amino acids. The CDR3 region is CTTSRTGRGNEQFF. As DNA, the CDR3 is TGTACCACCAGCAGAACTGGGAGGGGCAATGAGCAGTTCTTC.

A remark on this clonotype: The germline gene is not matched at one end of the junction; a read error may be the cause. J is TRBJ2-1 and V is TRBV5-1; 9 nucleotides align to TRBD2. Germline values: CDR1 SGHRS, CDR2 YFSETQ. The CDR3 is 15 residues long. CDR3 protein: CVSSPVGTSNNEQFF. For the CDR3, the DNA is TGCGTCAGCAGCCCCGTCGGGACTAGCAACAATGAGCAGTTCTTC.

This clonotype was observed a few times. V usage is TRBV28 and J usage is TRBJ2-3; D is possibly TRBD2 (7 bases). CDR3 length: 14 residues. Per the germline V gene, CDR1 is MDHEN and CDR2 is SYDVKM. V gave up 8 bases and J gave up 4 bases, with 16 bases separating them. The CDR3 region is CASGLGGAADTQYF. The CDR3 nucleotides are TGTGCCAGCGGGCTGGGGGGGGCCGCAGATACGCAGTATTTT.

This clonotype came up many times. The chain joins TRBV29-1 to TRBJ2-4; a possible D gene is TRBD1 (6 bases). This CDR3 spans 12 amino acids. Trimming pared 3 bases from V and 13 bases from J, leaving 16 bases between. In germline, CDR1 is SQVTM, CDR2 ANQGSEA. The DNA for the CDR3 is TGCAGCGTTGACCTGGGGGCGCGAGAGCAGTACTTC. Translation gives CSVDLGAREQYF.

The chain joins TRBV6-5 to TRBJ2-1, with 9 bases lining up with TRBD1. This CDR3 contains 15 residues. Germline trimming cut 5 bases from V and 6 bases from J; bases unmatched to any gene: 8. The germline V gene has CDR1 MNHEY and CDR2 SVGAGI. CDR3 in DNA: TGTGCCAGCAGTGTCGACAGGGGGGGCCTCAATGAGCAGTTCTTC. Translation gives CASSVDRGGLNEQFF.

The rearrangement uses TRBV5-6 and TRBJ1-2; no definite D call. The CDR3 is 14 amino acids. Germline V gene lookup returns CDR1 SGHDT and CDR2 YYEEEE. The germline V and J ends were trimmed by 4 bases and 0 bases, with 10 bases remaining between them. CDR3 sequence: CASSDLKANYGYTF. The CDR3 nucleotides are TGTGCCAGCAGCGACCTCAAAGCTAACTATGGCTACACCTTC.

The V and J genes are TRBV29-1 and TRBJ2-6, with no clear D. This CDR3 region has 14 residues. The germline V gene encodes CDR1 SQVTM and CDR2 ANQGSEA. V lost 2 bases and J 0 bases, leaving 5 bases between the germline ends. The CDR3 DNA follows: TGCAGCGTTGAATTGAGCTCTGGGGCCAACGTCCTGACTTTC. Amino acid sequence: CSVELSSGANVLTF. Based on the CDR3 plus reference TRBV29-1 and TRBJ2-6, the full variable domain is SAVISQKPSRDICQRGTSLTIQCQVDSQVTMMFWYRQQPGQSLTLIATANQGSEATYESGFVIDKFPISRPNLTFSTLTVSNMSPEDSSIYLCSVELSSGANVLTFGAGSRLTVL.

The chain has TRBV12-3 or TRBV12-4 and TRBJ1-4; the match to TRBD1 covers 9 bases. Trimming at V came to 6 bases and at J to 4 bases, leaving 3 bases not matched to a gene. CDR3 length: 14 residues. The chain's CDR3 is CASRRGQGNEKLFF. As DNA, the CDR3 is TGTGCCAGCAGGAGGGGACAGGGTAATGAAAAACTGTTTTTT.

J is TRBJ2-1 and V is TRBV12-3 or TRBV12-4; D is undetermined. The CDR3 runs 15 residues. V was cut by 3 bases and J by 0 bases, with 9 bases left in between. CDR3 loop: CASSFGSRSYNEQFF. CDR3 sequence (DNA): TGTGCCAGCAGTTTTGGAAGTCGCTCCTACAATGAGCAGTTCTTC.

The chain has TRBV27 and TRBJ2-1, with D possibly matching TRBD2 (6 bases). The CDR3 loop spans 15 amino acids. Germline V gene sequence: CDR1 MNHEY, CDR2 SMNVEV (reference sequence). Trimming took 4 bases from V and 13 from J, leaving 23 bases between them. The CDR3 DNA follows: TGTGCCAGCAGTTCCGGCCACGGGGGTCCAGAGACCCAGTTCTTC. Protein: CASSSGHGGPETQFF.

V gene TRBV5-1 combines with J gene TRBJ2-1; D is perhaps TRBD1 (6 bases). The V gene's germline CDR1 is SGHRS and CDR2 YFSETQ. V shed 2 bases and J shed 0 bases, with 9 bases lying between them. This CDR3 contains 15 residues. The CDR3 nucleotides are TGCGCCAGCAGCTTAAGGGGGACCTCCTACAATGAGCAGTTCTTC. This encodes CASSLRGTSYNEQFF.

J is TRBJ2-5 and V is TRBV20-1; D possibly corresponds to TRBD2 (7 bases). The CDR3 runs 16 residues. From germline, CDR1 is DFQATT and CDR2 SNEGSKA (reference sequence). Between the trimmed V and J ends, which lost 2 bases and 0 bases, there was a span of 16 bases. The CDR3 is CSARHRGGPYQETQYF. The CDR3 coding sequence is TGCAGTGCTAGACACCGCGGGGGCCCCTACCAAGAGACCCAGTACTTC.

The chain recombines TRBV6-2 or TRBV6-3 with TRBJ2-3; the D gene could be TRBD1 or TRBD2 (5 bases each). V dropped 5 bases and J dropped 3 bases, with 18 bases sitting between them. Germline V gene sequence: CDR1 MNHEY, CDR2 SVGEGT. The length of the CDR3 is 16 residues. The CDR3 DNA sequence: TGTGCCAGCAGTCGCCGGGACCCGTTATCTACAGATACGCAGTATTTT. Its protein product is CASSRRDPLSTDTQYF.

V and J are TRBV20-1 and TRBJ1-2; D unclear. CDR3 length: 9 residues. Trimming took off 4 bases at V and 8 bases at J, with 5 bases between the two ends. The germline gives CDR1 DFQATT, CDR2 SNEGSKA (reference sequence). CDR3 sequence (DNA): TGCAGTGCTAAAAGCGGCTACACCTTC. Translation gives CSAKSGYTF.

The rearrangement links TRBV2 to TRBJ2-3; TRBD1 matches 9 bases. Germline trimming cut 7 bases from V and 2 bases from J; bases unmatched to any gene: 16. This CDR3 has 18 residues. Germline V gene sequence: CDR1 SNHLY, CDR2 FYNNEI. The CDR3 is CASTPGQGFPPYTDTQYF. The CDR3 nucleotides are TGTGCCAGCACTCCGGGACAGGGATTCCCCCCGTACACAGATACGCAGTATTTT. Complete variable domain (other parts from reference TRBV2 and TRBJ2-3): EPEVTQTPSHQVTQMGQEVILRCVPISNHLYFYWYRQILGQKVEFLVSFYNNEISEKSEIFDDQFSVERPDGSNFTLKIRSTKLEDSAMYFCASTPGQGFPPYTDTQYFGPGTRLTVL.

The rearrangement joins TRBV14 to TRBJ1-6; D unresolved. Trimming removed 0 bases at V and 3 bases at J, with 12 bases between. Germline V gives CDR1 SGHDN, CDR2 FVKESK. This CDR3 spans 17 amino acids. CDR3 nucleotide sequence: TGTGCCAGCAGCCAAGAAAACGCAGGACTCTATAATTCACCCCTCCACTTT. It yields the protein CASSQENAGLYNSPLHF.

This clonotype was counted once. The CDR3 nucleotides are TGTGCCAGCAGCCCAAGGGACAACCCGGGGAGGTACAATGAGCAGTTCTTC. Its translation is CASSPRDNPGRYNEQFF. The V gene is TRBV7-3, the J gene TRBJ2-1, with D perhaps given as TRBD1 or TRBD2 (6 bases each). The CDR3 is made up of 17 amino acids. Trimming left V 5 bases short and J 4 bases short, with 21 bases between. Germline V CDR1 and CDR2: SGHTA, FQGTGA.

The chain recombines TRBV20-1 with TRBJ2-1; D call uncertain. The CDR3 contains 12 residues. V lost 5 bases, J lost 5 bases, and 10 bases lay in between. Germline loops: CDR1 DFQATT, CDR2 SNEGSKA (reference sequence). Here the CDR3 reads CSAPGPNNEQFF. CDR3 DNA: TGCAGTGCTCCCGGCCCTAACAATGAGCAGTTCTTC.

The chain couples TRBV4-1 to TRBJ1-4, with no clear D. Trimming cost V 3 bases and J 8 bases, with 10 bases left between them. Germline CDR1 is MGHRA and CDR2 is YSYEKL. This CDR3 region has 13 residues. The CDR3 region is CASSQAHQEKLFF. CDR3 sequence (DNA): TGCGCCAGCAGCCAGGCTCACCAGGAAAAACTGTTTTTT.

V is TRBV7-2 and J is TRBJ2-3; tentative D call: TRBD1 (6 bases). The germline CDR1 and CDR2 sequences are SGHTA and FQGNSA. CDR3 size: 13 residues. V shed 6 bases and J shed 4 bases, with 11 bases lying between them. CDR3 coding DNA: TGTGCCAGCAGGCGACAGGTCGCAGATACGCAGTATTTT. Amino acids: CASRRQVADTQYF.

The genes are TRBV4-3 and TRBJ2-7; D not resolved. Trimming removed 1 base from V and 4 bases from J, with 5 bases in between. CDR3 length: 12 amino acids. Germline CDR1 and CDR2: LGHNA and YSLEER. This CDR3 is CASSQVEYEQYF. The CDR3 DNA follows: TGCGCCAGCAGCCAAGTAGAATACGAGCAGTACTTC.

Comment on this clonotype: One end of the junction does not line up with germline, which may come from a read error. The J gene is TRBJ2-7, the V gene TRBV7-2; 8 nucleotides align to TRBD1. This CDR3 region has 15 residues. Germline assignment: CDR1 SGHTA and CDR2 FQGNSA. In nucleotides, the CDR3 is TGTGCCAACAGCTTAGGACAGGGTCTCTCCTACGAGCAGTACTTC. It codes for CANSLGQGLSYEQYF.

This clonotype was picked up a small number of times. This chain joins TRBV5-1 and TRBJ2-1, with D hard to call. Between the trimmed V and J ends, which lost 2 bases and 6 bases, there was a span of 9 bases. Looked up from germline, CDR1 is SGHRS and CDR2 is YFSETQ. CDR3 length: 13 residues. The CDR3 spells CASSLHMGNEQFF. The CDR3 DNA reads TGCGCCAGCAGCTTACACATGGGCAATGAGCAGTTCTTC.

This chain links TRBV4-3 with TRBJ1-2; 9 bases agree with TRBD1. Germline-derived CDR1 and CDR2 are LGHNA and YSLEER. This CDR3 has 19 residues. Trimming removed 0 bases from V and 6 bases from J; junction bases left unmatched: 17. This CDR3 is CASSQDGDHGTGLIDGYTF. The CDR3 DNA follows: TGCGCCAGCAGCCAAGATGGGGACCATGGGACAGGGTTGATTGATGGCTACACCTTC.

This chain connects TRBV5-1 to TRBJ2-1; D gene ambiguous. V was trimmed by 4 bases and J by 4 bases, leaving 12 bases between them. The germline CDR1 and CDR2 sequences are SGHRS and YFSETQ. There are 14 residues in the CDR3. CDR3: CASSPWKGYNEQFF. Here the CDR3 DNA reads TGCGCCAGCAGCCCATGGAAGGGATACAATGAGCAGTTCTTC.

The chain uses TRBV5-1 and TRBJ2-5, with D maybe TRBD2 (6 bases). CDR3 length equals 14 residues. Germline loops: CDR1 SGHRS, CDR2 YFSETQ. Trimming removed 2 bases from V and 2 bases from J, with 10 bases in between. The CDR3 nucleotides read TGCGCCAGCAGCTTATGGGACTTGCAAGAGACCCAGTACTTC. Translation gives CASSLWDLQETQYF.

This clonotype turned up a few times. The chain has TRBV3-1 and TRBJ2-4; TRBD2 matches at 8 bases. The CDR3 is 15 amino acids. Germline CDR1 and CDR2: LGHDT and YNNKEL (reference sequence). J was trimmed by 0 bases and V by 5 bases; bases with no gene match: 3. The CDR3 is CASSERGLAKNIQYF. The CDR3 bases are TGTGCCAGCAGCGAGCGGGGGTTAGCCAAAAACATTCAGTACTTC.